Each of the 3 T cell receptor beta chains below was sequenced from the same sample in a study of tumour-infiltrating T cells in Burkitt lymphoma. Clones were read by immunoSEQ multiplex PCR, and TCRdb kept only the in-frame ones, dropping some. The sample lists around 4,500 clones; more than 20% were seen once. Material for sequencing was tumor tissue. These receptors were collected from a human donor with diffuse large B-cell lymphoma.

V gene TRBV7-9 combines with J gene TRBJ2-7; 12 nucleotides agree with TRBD2. With 5 bases clipped from V and 0 bases from J, the junction kept 5 bases outside the gene matches. Germline V gene sequence: CDR1 SEHNR, CDR2 FQNEAQ (reference sequence). The CDR3 has 16 residues. In DNA form, the CDR3 reads TGTGCCAGCAGCCCCGGACTAGCGGGGATCTCCTACGAGCAGTACTTC. This codes for CASSPGLAGISYEQYF.

The CDR3 reads CASSPMLGNTIYF. CDR3 nucleotide sequence: TGTGCCAGCAGCCCCATGTTGGGAAACACCATATATTTT. The chain is built from TRBV7-2 and TRBJ1-3; the D is unclear. Germline-derived CDR1 and CDR2 are SGHTA and FQGNSA. This CDR3 is built from 13 residues. Trimming stripped 5 bases from V and 4 bases from J, with 9 bases between.

This clone is deemed large. This chain joins TRBV30 and TRBJ1-1; D remains unclear. The CDR3 covers 12 residues. CDR1 and CDR2 from the germline V gene are GTSNPN and SVGIG (reference sequence). V lost 4 bases to trimming and J lost 4 bases, with 10 bases between them. Written as DNA, the CDR3 is TGTGCCTGGACCCCTAGGCCCACTGAAGCTTTCTTT. This encodes CAWTPRPTEAFF.